This T cell receptor (beta chain) was profiled in a study of Ad26.COV2.S vaccination and SARS-CoV-2 variants. Germline CDR1 and CDR2: SEHNR and FQNEAQ (reference sequence). Between the trimmed V and J ends, which lost 4 bases and 3 bases, there was a span of 18 bases. This CDR3 region has 17 residues. As to this clone: Its antigen is undetermined.

Study-level results: Substantial post-vaccination breadth of spike-specific CD8+ and CD4+ T cell responses was reported. Overall T cell responses may have been underestimated by the analyses of TCR breadth and depth.

This table comes from immunoSEQ multiplex PCR, and its TCRdb copy is limited to in-frame clones, with some not included. The sample includes approximately 400,000 clones, just over 90% seen only once; the top ten take under 4%. The sample consisted of peripheral blood, taken after recovery from COVID-19. The chain couples TRBV7-9 to TRBJ1-4; TRBD1 is a possible D gene (5 bases). The clonotype was recovered from a human donor who had recovered from COVID-19. For the CDR3, the DNA is TGTGCCAGCAGCTCTGGCCCCTTCAGGGCAGCTAATGAAAAACTGTTTTTT. This translates into CASSSGPFRAANEKLFF.